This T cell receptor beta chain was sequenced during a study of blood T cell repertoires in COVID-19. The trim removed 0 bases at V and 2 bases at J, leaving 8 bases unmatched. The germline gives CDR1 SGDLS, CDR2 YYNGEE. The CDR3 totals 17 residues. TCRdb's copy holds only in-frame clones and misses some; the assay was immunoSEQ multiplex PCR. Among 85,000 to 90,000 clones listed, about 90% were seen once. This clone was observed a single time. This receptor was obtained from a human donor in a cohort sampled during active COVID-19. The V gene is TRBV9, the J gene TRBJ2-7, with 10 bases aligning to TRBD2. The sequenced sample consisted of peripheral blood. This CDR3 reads CASSVVGRAGGAYEQYF. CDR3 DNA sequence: TGTGCCAGCAGCGTAGTAGGTCGAGCGGGAGGGGCCTACGAGCAGTACTTC.